This TCR beta chain derives from a study of T-cell reconstitution after alpha-beta-depleted transplantation in children. Unique molecular identifiers were incorporated during preparation of the TCRbeta library. One entry per CDR3 protein results from TCRdb running MiXCR on the PCR reads. The table has 300,000 to 350,000 distinct CDR3 sequences, 15% to 20% seen once. General study results and limits: At the one-year point after transplant, T-cell counts and TCRbeta diversity were found to come mostly from T cells that had been newly produced.

This clonotype was detected a few times. Antigen specificity is unknown. The TCR sequence derives from a male patient aged 2 to 9 who had a stem cell transplant for acute lymphoblastic leukemia, so the T cells may come from the graft donor. The sample in question was PBMCs, mostly from graft donor cells, obtained 360 days after TCRalphabeta/CD19-depleted stem cell transplant.

The CDR3 sequence: CSEGTVYGYTF. The CDR3 nucleotides are TGCAGCGAAGGCACAGTTTATGGCTACACCTTC. The chain is built from TRBV29-1 and TRBJ1-2, with D hard to call. Germline-derived CDR1 and CDR2 are SQVTM and ANQGSEA. The CDR3 length is 11 residues. With 7 bases removed from V and 5 bases from J, the gap between germline ends came to 11 bases. The variable domain in full, completed from reference TRBV29-1 and TRBJ1-2, reads SAVISQKPSRDICQRGTSLTIQCQVDSQVTMMFWYRQQPGQSLTLIATANQGSEATYESGFVIDKFPISRPNLTFSTLTVSNMSPEDSSIYLCSEGTVYGYTFGSGTRLTVV.